Below, one T cell receptor beta chain is given with its context. TCRdb passed the RT-PCR reads through MiXCR, listing each CDR3 protein once. Among more than 600,000 distinct CDR3 sequences, under 20% were seen once, and the ten largest hold approximately 10%. With 6 bases removed from V and 3 bases from J, the gap between germline ends came to 8 bases. The CDR3 consists of 11 residues. Germline CDR1 and CDR2: SQVTM and ANQGSEA. The data derive from a study of response to subunit inactivated influenza vaccine. This receptor was identified in a man aged 50 to 59 who received an inactivated influenza vaccine. The sample was PBMCs from blood, taken approximately 5 days after vaccination. The chain links TRBV29-1 to TRBJ1-2, with D possibly matching TRBD1 (5 bases). CDR3 nucleotides: TGCAGCGTCGGGGGGGACTATGGCTACACCTTC. This codes for CSVGGDYGYTF.